This entry features one T cell receptor beta chain sequence. The data originate from a study of blood T cell repertoires in COVID-19. Method: immunoSEQ multiplex PCR; TCRdb's copy keeps in-frame clones and lacks some. The sample lists roughly 430,000 clones, 88% seen once, with about 2.1% in the top ten. J gave up 5 bases and V 6 bases, and 18 bases lay outside the gene matches. CDR1 is SGHAT, CDR2 FQNNGV, per germline. The length of the CDR3 is 19 residues. This receptor was taken from a woman in her forties with acute COVID-19. The chain employs TRBV11-2 and TRBJ1-6, with 8 positions matching TRBD1. Sequenced material: PBMCs or T cells enriched from blood (not recorded which). CDR3 residues: CASRSIRQGSKSNNSPLHF. The CDR3, as DNA: TGTGCCAGCAGGAGTATCAGACAGGGGAGTAAGAGTAATAATTCACCCCTCCACTTT.